This is a list of T cell receptor beta chains from one sample in a study of blood T cell repertoires in COVID-19. Only in-frame clones appear in the TCRdb table, and some are missing; sequencing was by immunoSEQ multiplex PCR. The sample lists 200,000 to 250,000 clones, about 79% occurring once. Input material: PBMCs or T cells enriched from blood (not recorded which). These receptors all stem from a woman aged 40 to 50 with acute COVID-19. Both conserved end residues are part of each CDR3. Fields, in order: J gene, V gene, CDR3 protein.

TRBJ1-1 TRBV3-1/TRBV3-2 CASSPSWGANTEAFF
TRBJ2-2 TRBV19 CASSIARTETGELFF
TRBJ2-2 TRBV19 CASRQWARIGELFF
TRBJ1-5 TRBV15 CATSRHSGDYSNQPQHF
TRBJ2-5 TRBV7-2 CASSLAEVGETQYF
TRBJ1-2 TRBV29-1 CSALTGGDGYTF
TRBJ2-1 TRBV2 CASSVDSPYNEQFF
TRBJ2-1 TRBV6-5 CASQRETYNEQFF
TRBJ2-1 TRBV11-2 CASRLAGGNEQFF
TRBJ2-7 TRBV2 CASSDGTSGLYEQYF
TRBJ2-7 TRBV6-1 CASSDLLGRIRTYEQYF
TRBJ1-1 TRBV7-9 CASSRGGSAEAFF
TRBJ2-3 TRBV24-1 CATSDFGGSLPDTQYF
TRBJ2-3 TRBV27 CASSLGPSGSTDTQYF
TRBJ2-5 TRBV15 CATSREGGSGASGTQYF
TRBJ1-1 TRBV7-2 CASSSGTGLMNTEAFF
TRBJ2-3 TRBV24-1 CATSIGGQATDTQYF
TRBJ2-7 TRBV27 CASSFIGAHEQYF
TRBJ1-3 TRBV4-2 CASSFGQGSGNTIYF
TRBJ1-2 TRBV5-4 CASSADTGYWGYTF
TRBJ2-1 TRBV24-1 CATSALLVAGGNEQFF
TRBJ2-5 TRBV30 CAWSVVGQLKETQYF
TRBJ1-6 TRBV15 CATSRRPGNSPLHF
TRBJ2-1 TRBV30 CAWSGTSGSEQFF
TRBJ2-7 TRBV3-1/TRBV3-2 CASSLSNLISGGVHF
TRBJ2-3 TRBV11-1 CASSLGEGHGTDTQYF
TRBJ2-7 TRBV5-1 CASSLEGQSYEQYF
TRBJ2-3 TRBV7-3 CASLAGGPADTQYF
TRBJ1-4 TRBV11-2 CASSSGPNGEKLFF
TRBJ2-1 TRBV19 CASSPGLAGPYNEQFF
TRBJ2-7 TRBV5-4 CASSSVAGGTYEQYF
TRBJ2-2 TRBV28 CASSLGTANTGELFF
TRBJ2-7 TRBV3-1/TRBV3-2 CASSQVQGRGDEQYF
TRBJ2-1 TRBV9 CASSNGHSGDEQFF
TRBJ2-1 TRBV30 CAWREQGTNEQFF
TRBJ1-4 TRBV3-1/TRBV3-2 CASSPGQLNEKLFF
TRBJ2-2 TRBV4-3 CASSQEGLITGELFF
TRBJ2-2 TRBV7-3 CASRTGTGRTGELFF
TRBJ2-5 TRBV24-1 CATSDTRTSGETQYF
TRBJ1-5 TRBV29-1 CSVRGSNNQPQHF
TRBJ1-6 TRBV15 CATSRVGGSPLHF
TRBJ1-1 TRBV19 CASSTRSGGNTEAFF
TRBJ2-7 TRBV6-4 CASSDLWYGRLCEQYF
TRBJ2-7 TRBV12-3/TRBV12-4 CASTSAAYEQYF
TRBJ1-1 TRBV7-2 CASSQRGGTEAFF
TRBJ2-2 TRBV9 CASSVVAGGGTGELFF